This T cell receptor beta chain was documented in a study of blood T cell repertoires in COVID-19. Using immunoSEQ multiplex PCR, the repertoire was profiled, and TCRdb retains in-frame clones only, with some absent. The sample lists 250,000 to 350,000 clones; approximately 85% were seen once. Sequenced sample: PBMCs or T cells enriched from blood (not recorded which). This receptor was identified in a woman aged 25 to 39 who had recovered from COVID-19.

CDR3 bases: TGTGCCAGCAGTACCCACGGGGATAGCCGGCGACCTGGGTACACTGAAGCTTTCTTT. The encoded protein is CASSTHGDSRRPGYTEAFF. The chain has TRBV27 and TRBJ1-1; unclear D gene. Per germline, CDR1 MNHEY and CDR2 SMNVEV (reference sequence). The ends were cut back, 5 bases at V and 3 bases at J, with 28 bases in the middle. This CDR3 has 19 residues.